The rows below give T cell receptor beta chains drawn from one sample of a study of T cell clones after liver transplantation. TCRdb's table, derived via immunoSEQ multiplex PCR, lists solely in-frame clones and lacks some. The sample comprises some 75,000 clones, 80% of which are singletons, and about 0.6% rests with the top ten. The sequencing here drew on CD4+ T cells from blood, taken before liver transplant. The source of these receptors is a human donor who received a liver transplant. Each CDR3 is given with its conserved first and last residue. D genes are given only for firm matches. Part of the rows lack a size; the others show once, few, many or a class for expanded clones.

V	D	size	J	CDR3	DNA
TRBV7-2	-	-	TRBJ1-2	CASSLAASPNYGYTF	TGTGCCAGCAGCTTAGCGGCGAGCCCCAACTATGGCTACACCTTC
TRBV4-1	TRBD1	once	TRBJ2-1	CASSFRQGPYNEQFF	TGCGCCAGCAGCTTTCGACAGGGACCTTACAATGAGCAGTTCTTC
TRBV18	-	-	TRBJ1-5	CASSPRNDQPQHF	TGTGCCAGCTCACCAAGGAATGATCAGCCCCAGCATTTT
TRBV28	-	-	TRBJ1-4	CASSLAIDFNEKLFF	TGTGCCAGCAGTTTAGCGATCGACTTCAATGAAAAACTGTTTTTT
TRBV27	TRBD2	-	TRBJ2-7	CASSLSHLAGTYEQYF	TGTGCCAGCAGTTTATCGCACCTAGCGGGAACCTACGAGCAGTACTTC
TRBV6-7	-	-	TRBJ1-5	CASSLTTGFSNQPQHF	TGTGCCAGCAGTCTAACCACAGGTTTCAGCAATCAGCCCCAGCATTTT
TRBV5-4	TRBD2	-	TRBJ2-1	CASSSTSGRNEQFF	TGTGCCAGCAGCTCCACTAGCGGGAGGAATGAGCAGTTCTTC
TRBV28	-	-	TRBJ2-7	CASSSEPRKGGSSEQYF	TGTGCCAGCAGTTCAGAACCCCGAAAGGGGGGTTCCTCCGAGCAGTACTTC
TRBV18	-	once	TRBJ2-5	CASSPRDQETQYF	TGTGCCAGCTCACCACGGGACCAAGAGACCCAGTACTTC
TRBV28	-	-	TRBJ1-2	CASSFTLRYGYTF	TGTGCCAGCAGTTTTACCCTTAGGTATGGCTACACCTTC
TRBV4-1	-	-	TRBJ1-1	CASSQGPGAMNTEAFF	TGCGCCAGCAGCCAAGGCCCAGGGGCCATGAACACTGAAGCTTTCTTT
TRBV9	-	-	TRBJ2-3	CASSVDGDPSTDTQYF	TGTGCCAGCAGCGTAGATGGGGACCCTAGCACAGATACGCAGTATTTT
TRBV5-8	-	-	TRBJ1-1	CASSKGHLNTEAFF	TGTGCCAGCAGCAAGGGTCACCTGAACACTGAAGCTTTCTTT
TRBV28	-	-	TRBJ2-7	CASSSPRQGGTYEQYF	TGTGCCAGCAGTTCCCCCAGGCAGGGGGGAACCTACGAGCAGTACTTC
TRBV28	-	-	TRBJ1-5	CASVERVGDQPQHF	TGTGCCAGCGTCGAGAGGGTCGGGGATCAGCCCCAGCATTTT
TRBV5-6	-	-	TRBJ1-5	CASSLGGLDQPQHF	TGTGCCAGCAGCTTGGGGGGGTTGGATCAGCCCCAGCATTTT
TRBV9	-	once	TRBJ2-7	CASSAGRRSYEQYF	TGTGCCAGCAGCGCCGGGAGAAGGTCCTACGAGCAGTACTTC
TRBV7-9	-	few	TRBJ1-1	CASSLSGNTEAFF	TGTGCCAGCAGCTTAAGCGGTAACACTGAAGCTTTCTTT
TRBV19	-	-	TRBJ1-2	CASTLTGTEYYNYGYTF	TGTGCCAGTACCCTGACCGGGACCGAATATTATAACTATGGCTACACCTTC
TRBV11-2	TRBD2	-	TRBJ2-1	CASSMSGTSPYNEQFF	TGTGCCAGCAGCATGAGCGGGACGAGCCCCTACAATGAGCAGTTCTTC
TRBV2	-	few	TRBJ2-3	CAIASTGMKQYF	TGTGCCATCGCGTCGACTGGAATGAAGCAGTATTTT
TRBV5-4	-	-	TRBJ2-7	CASSPVRFPGGNEQYF	TGTGCCAGCAGCCCCGTCCGGTTTCCAGGGGGGAACGAGCAGTACTTC
TRBV5-1	-	-	TRBJ1-1	CASSPEGLSSTFF	TGCGCCAGCAGCCCGGAGGGGTTGTCCTCAACTTTCTTT
TRBV28	TRBD1	-	TRBJ1-1	CASKGPRGTSTEAFF	TGTGCCAGCAAGGGGCCCAGGGGGACGAGCACTGAAGCTTTCTTT
TRBV5-1	-	-	TRBJ2-5	CASSPRPTGEQETQYF	TGCGCCAGCAGCCCCCGTCCGACAGGCGAGCAAGAGACCCAGTACTTC
TRBV5-1	TRBD1	-	TRBJ2-5	CASSFAGGAKETQYF	TGCGCCAGCAGCTTCGCAGGGGGCGCAAAGGAGACCCAGTACTTC
TRBV7-8	-	-	TRBJ1-1	CASSSFPQDMNTEAFF	TGTGCCAGCAGCTCTTTCCCCCAGGACATGAACACTGAAGCTTTCTTT
TRBV5-6	-	-	TRBJ2-5	CASSRGHQETQYF	TGTGCCAGCAGCCGTGGACATCAAGAGACCCAGTACTTC
TRBV5-1	-	once	TRBJ1-1	CASSLGPGGTEAFF	TGCGCCAGCAGCTTGGGGCCTGGAGGCACTGAAGCTTTCTTT
TRBV19	-	-	TRBJ2-6	CASSIGRNSGANVLTF	TGTGCCAGTAGTATAGGTCGGAACTCTGGGGCCAACGTCCTGACTTTC
TRBV19	TRBD2	-	TRBJ2-7	CASSIRGGSSYEQYF	TGTGCCAGTAGTATTCGGGGGGGATCCTCCTACGAGCAGTACTTC
TRBV29-1	TRBD1	once	TRBJ2-1	CSVRRGGTERYEQFF	TGCAGCGTCCGCCGAGGTGGGACAGAACGGTATGAGCAGTTCTTC
TRBV27	TRBD2	-	TRBJ2-2	CASSLLSGRDTGELFF	TGTGCCAGCAGTTTATTAAGCGGGAGAGACACCGGGGAGCTGTTTTTT
TRBV19	-	-	TRBJ1-5	CASSMRGDLQPQHF	TGTGCCAGTAGTATGAGGGGGGATCTTCAGCCCCAGCATTTT
TRBV7-2	TRBD1	once	TRBJ1-1	CASSPSILQGGDAFF	TGTGCCAGCAGCCCTTCGATCTTACAGGGGGGGGATGCTTTCTTT
TRBV28	TRBD1	-	TRBJ1-2	CASLPGQRSYGYTF	TGTGCCAGCCTTCCGGGACAGAGATCCTATGGCTACACCTTC
TRBV28	TRBD2	-	TRBJ2-3	CASSSGLAGKADTQYF	TGTGCCAGCAGCTCTGGGCTAGCGGGAAAGGCAGATACGCAGTATTTT
TRBV2	-	-	TRBJ1-5	CASNRQVENQPQHF	TGTGCCAGCAACCGCCAGGTGGAAAATCAGCCCCAGCATTTT
TRBV25-1	-	-	TRBJ2-3	CASSDLVGGTDTQYF	TGTGCCAGCAGTGATTTGGTGGGAGGCACAGATACGCAGTATTTT
TRBV6-1	-	-	TRBJ2-1	CASSGPRGLGNNEQFF	TGTGCCAGCAGTGGCCCCCGGGGATTAGGCAACAATGAGCAGTTCTTC
TRBV23-1	TRBD1	once	TRBJ2-1	CASSQGEQGICNEQFF	TGCGCCAGCAGTCAGGGAGAACAGGGGATATGCAATGAGCAGTTCTTC
TRBV7-2	TRBD2	-	TRBJ2-1	CASSAGLAAHNEQFF	TGTGCCAGCAGCGCTGGACTAGCGGCTCACAATGAGCAGTTCTTC
TRBV2	TRBD1	-	TRBJ2-7	CASSRTGNYEQYF	TGTGCCAGCAGTCGGACAGGGAACTACGAGCAGTACTTC
TRBV5-4	-	-	TRBJ2-7	CASSFYLGAGAPYEQYF	TGTGCCAGCAGCTTCTACCTGGGGGCGGGGGCCCCCTACGAGCAGTACTTC
TRBV4-3	TRBD1	-	TRBJ2-1	CASSQDRGSYNEQFF	TGCGCCAGCAGCCAGGACAGGGGCTCCTACAATGAGCAGTTCTTC
TRBV7-2	TRBD2	-	TRBJ2-1	CASSLGLLVSYNEQFF	TGTGCCAGCAGCTTGGGACTATTAGTATCCTACAATGAGCAGTTCTTC
TRBV4-2	TRBD2	-	TRBJ2-1	CASSQDKGTSGSYEQFF	TGTGCCAGCAGCCAAGATAAGGGGACTAGCGGGAGTTATGAGCAGTTCTTC
TRBV5-1	-	-	TRBJ1-1	CASSLVFPNTEAFF	TGCGCCAGCAGCTTGGTTTTTCCAAACACTGAAGCTTTCTTT
TRBV5-1	TRBD2	-	TRBJ2-1	CASSTGLAERNEQFF	TGCGCCAGCAGCACCGGACTAGCGGAGAGGAATGAGCAGTTCTTC
TRBV27	-	-	TRBJ2-1	CASTHGPGSEQFF	TGTGCCAGCACCCATGGCCCGGGGAGTGAGCAGTTCTTC
TRBV5-1	-	-	TRBJ2-7	CASSLARPTPFTYEQYF	TGCGCCAGCAGCTTGGCCAGGCCGACACCATTCACCTACGAGCAGTACTTC
TRBV6-1	-	few	TRBJ1-2	CASSEWTVINYGYTF	TGTGCCAGCAGTGAATGGACAGTGATTAACTATGGCTACACCTTC
TRBV5-1	TRBD2	-	TRBJ2-1	CASSGGGSSYNEQFF	TGCGCCAGCAGCGGCGGGGGAAGCTCCTACAATGAGCAGTTCTTC